Sequencing of this T cell receptor beta chain was carried out in a study of OX40 agonist ivuxolimab in advanced cancers. This CDR3 has 16 residues. Germline V gives CDR1 SSHAT, CDR2 FNYEAQ (reference sequence). Trimming left V 2 bases short and J 5 bases short, with 19 bases between. Assay used: immunoSEQ multiplex PCR; TCRdb lists only in-frame clones, some missing. The sample carries around 77,000 clones, about 85% recorded once. The receptor was derived from an adult with an advanced solid tumor such as melanoma, head and neck, liver or kidney cancer. The chain has TRBV7-7 and TRBJ2-7; TRBD1 or TRBD2 may be the D gene (5 bases each). The material sequenced was CD4+ or CD8+ T cells sorted from blood, taken in a trial of the OX40 agonist ivuxolimab. CDR3 DNA sequence: TGTGCCAGCAGCTTAACTGTGAGGGCCAGGGTGGACGAGCAGTACTTC. Its translation: CASSLTVRARVDEQYF.